This T cell receptor beta chain was sequenced during a study of T cells after yellow fever vaccination. Overall study results and limits: CD4 and CD8 compartments shared a small share of clonotypes, likely from convergent recombination. Booster sampling recovered most clones from primary vaccination (96% CD4, around 90% CD8).

TCRdb used MiXCR to reprocess the 5' RACE reads, holding one entry per CDR3 protein. The repertoire holds more than 95,000 distinct CDR3 sequences, with roughly 15% as singletons. This clonotype was counted a few times. Its antigen is still unknown. V gave up 4 bases and J gave up 5 bases, with 13 bases separating them. The CDR3 contains 14 residues. J is TRBJ2-3 and V is TRBV12-3 or TRBV12-4; a weak D match, TRBD2 (5 bases). Specimen: CD8+ T cells sorted from PBMCs, collected 5 days after the yellow fever booster vaccination. This clonotype originated in a man aged 18 to 29 who received the YFV17D yellow fever vaccine. CDR3 sequence: CASSSEVLGDTQYF. CDR3 coding DNA: TGTGCCAGCAGTTCGGAGGTCCTGGGAGATACGCAGTATTTT.